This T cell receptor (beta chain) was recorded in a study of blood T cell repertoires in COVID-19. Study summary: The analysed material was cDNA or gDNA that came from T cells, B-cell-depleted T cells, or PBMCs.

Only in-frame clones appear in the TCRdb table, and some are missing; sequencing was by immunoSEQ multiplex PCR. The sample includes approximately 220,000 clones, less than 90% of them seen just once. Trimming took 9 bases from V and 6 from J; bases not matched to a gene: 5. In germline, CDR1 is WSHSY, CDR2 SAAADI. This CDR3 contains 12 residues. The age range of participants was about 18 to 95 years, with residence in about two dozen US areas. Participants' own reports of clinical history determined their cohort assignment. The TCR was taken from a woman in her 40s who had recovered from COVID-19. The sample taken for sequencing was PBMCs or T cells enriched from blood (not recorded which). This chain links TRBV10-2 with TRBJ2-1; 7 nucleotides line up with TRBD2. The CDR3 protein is CASGTTANEQFF. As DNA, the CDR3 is TGCGCCAGTGGGACTACCGCCAATGAGCAGTTCTTC.